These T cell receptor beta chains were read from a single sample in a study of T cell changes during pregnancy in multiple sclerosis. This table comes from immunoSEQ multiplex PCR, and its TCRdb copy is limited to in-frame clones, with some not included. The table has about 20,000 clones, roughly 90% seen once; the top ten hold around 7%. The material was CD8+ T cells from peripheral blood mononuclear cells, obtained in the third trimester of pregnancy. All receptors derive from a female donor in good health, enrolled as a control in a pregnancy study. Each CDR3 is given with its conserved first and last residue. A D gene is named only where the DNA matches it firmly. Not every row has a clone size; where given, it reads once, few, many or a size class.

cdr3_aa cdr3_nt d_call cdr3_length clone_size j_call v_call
CASSQEGGAGGKNEQFF TGCGCCAGCAGCCAAGAGGGGGGAGCGGGGGGCAAGAATGAGCAGTTCTTC TRBD2 17 . TRBJ2-1 TRBV4-1
CASSLVRGAARGRNEQFF TGTGCCAGCAGCTTAGTGAGGGGGGCGGCTCGCGGGAGAAATGAGCAGTTCTTC . 18 . TRBJ2-1 TRBV11-2
CASSEGRGINTEAFF TGTGCCAGCAGTGAGGGCAGGGGGATTAACACTGAAGCTTTCTTT TRBD1 15 . TRBJ1-1 TRBV2
CASSLGPDRPGTEAFF TGTGCCAGCAGCTTAGGACCCGACAGGCCAGGGACTGAAGCTTTCTTT . 16 . TRBJ1-1 TRBV7-6
CASSVGGGQNEQFF TGTGCCAGCAGCGTAGGAGGGGGACAAAATGAGCAGTTCTTC . 14 . TRBJ2-1 TRBV9
CATSTGTSAELEDTQYF TGTGCCACCAGCACAGGGACTAGCGCTGAGCTTGAAGATACGCAGTATTTT TRBD2 17 few TRBJ2-3 TRBV15
CASSRQGEQYF TGTGCCAGCAGTAGACAGGGGGAGCAGTACTTC TRBD1 11 . TRBJ2-7 TRBV2
CASKDRGRETQYF TGCGCCAGCAAGGACAGGGGACGAGAGACCCAGTACTTC TRBD1 13 . TRBJ2-5 TRBV10-2
CASSEFGAPATYEQYF TGTGCCAGCAGTGAATTTGGGGCTCCGGCAACCTACGAGCAGTACTTC . 16 . TRBJ2-7 TRBV6-1
CASSQGQGVYGYTF TGTGCCAGCAGTCAGGGACAGGGGGTCTATGGCTACACCTTC TRBD1 14 . TRBJ1-2 TRBV6-5
CASSFLTGDSYNEQFF TGTGCCAGCAGCTTCCTTACGGGAGACTCCTACAATGAGCAGTTCTTC . 16 . TRBJ2-1 TRBV7-6
CSVEDNGYTF TGCAGCGTTGAAGATAATGGCTACACCTTC . 10 . TRBJ1-2 TRBV29-1
CASSSPLATVRIDEQYF TGTGCCAGCAGCTCCCCCCTCGCGACAGTTCGGATCGACGAGCAGTACTTC . 17 . TRBJ2-7 TRBV7-9
CASSFGAGGELFF TGTGCCAGCAGTTTCGGAGCGGGCGGGGAGCTGTTTTTT . 13 . TRBJ2-2 TRBV27